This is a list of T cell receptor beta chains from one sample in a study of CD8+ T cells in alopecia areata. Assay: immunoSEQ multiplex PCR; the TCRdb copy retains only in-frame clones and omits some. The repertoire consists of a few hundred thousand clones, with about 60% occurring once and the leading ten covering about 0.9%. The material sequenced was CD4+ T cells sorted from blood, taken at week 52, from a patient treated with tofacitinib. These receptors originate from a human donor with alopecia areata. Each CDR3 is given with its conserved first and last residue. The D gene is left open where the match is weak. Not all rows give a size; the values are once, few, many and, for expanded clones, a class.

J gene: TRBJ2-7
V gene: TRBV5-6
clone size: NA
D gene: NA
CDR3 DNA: TGTGCCAGCAGCTCACTATACGAGCAGTACTTC
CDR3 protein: CASSSLYEQYF

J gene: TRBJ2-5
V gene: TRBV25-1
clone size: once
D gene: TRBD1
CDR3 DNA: TGTGCCAGCAGTGACCCGGGACAGATTCAAGAGACCCAGTACTTC
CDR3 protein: CASSDPGQIQETQYF

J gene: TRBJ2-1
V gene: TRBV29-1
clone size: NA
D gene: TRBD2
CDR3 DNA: TGCAGCGTCCAAGCGGGGGGCACATACAATGAGCAGTTCTTC
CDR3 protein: CSVQAGGTYNEQFF

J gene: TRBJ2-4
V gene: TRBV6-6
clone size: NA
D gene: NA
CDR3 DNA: TGTGCCAGCAGTCCTCTGGACATTCAGTACTTC
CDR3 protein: CASSPLDIQYF

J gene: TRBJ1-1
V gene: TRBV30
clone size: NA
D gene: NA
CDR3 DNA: TGTGCCTGGAGTATGACGGTTACTGAAGCTTTCTTT
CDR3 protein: CAWSMTVTEAFF

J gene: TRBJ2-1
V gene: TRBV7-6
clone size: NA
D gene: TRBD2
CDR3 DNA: TGTGCCAGCAGCTTAAGAATCGATCCAGCGGGGGATGAGCAGTTCTTC
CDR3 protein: CASSLRIDPAGDEQFF

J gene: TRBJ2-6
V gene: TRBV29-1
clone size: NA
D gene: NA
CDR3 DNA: TGCAGCGTCGGGACATCCGTGGCCAACGTCCTGACTTTC
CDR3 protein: CSVGTSVANVLTF

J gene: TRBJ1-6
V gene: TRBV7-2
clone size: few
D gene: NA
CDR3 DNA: TGTGCCAGCAGATCTCGCTCATCGGGCAGGGGAACCGATTCACCCCTCCACTTT
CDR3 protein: CASRSRSSGRGTDSPLHF

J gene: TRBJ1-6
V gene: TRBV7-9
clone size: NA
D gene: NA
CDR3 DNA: TGTGCCAGCAGCATAGCAGGGCGTAATTCACCCCTCCACTTT
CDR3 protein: CASSIAGRNSPLHF

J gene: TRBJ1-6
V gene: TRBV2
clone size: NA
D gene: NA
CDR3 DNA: TGTGCCAGCAGAGGGGGATCCTATAATTCACCCCTCCACTTT
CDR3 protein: CASRGGSYNSPLHF

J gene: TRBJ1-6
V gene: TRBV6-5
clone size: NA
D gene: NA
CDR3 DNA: TGTGCCAGCAGTTACAACTATAATTCACCCCTCCACTTT
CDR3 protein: CASSYNYNSPLHF

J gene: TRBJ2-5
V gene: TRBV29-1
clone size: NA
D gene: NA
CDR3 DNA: TGCAGCGCAACAGGGCTCGAGACCCAGTACTTC
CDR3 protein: CSATGLETQYF

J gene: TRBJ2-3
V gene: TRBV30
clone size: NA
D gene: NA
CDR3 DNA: TGTGCCTGGAGTGTACGTCGCACAGATACGCAGTATTTT
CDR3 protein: CAWSVRRTDTQYF

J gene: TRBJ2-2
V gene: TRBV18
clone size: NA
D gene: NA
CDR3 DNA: TGTGCCAGCTCACCACTTGGGACAAGCGCGGGCGGGGAGCTGTTTTTT
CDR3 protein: CASSPLGTSAGGELFF

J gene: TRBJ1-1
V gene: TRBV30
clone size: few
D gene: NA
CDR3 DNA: TGTGCCTGGAGTGTACGAGGGTCGGCCACTGAAGCTTTCTTT
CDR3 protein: CAWSVRGSATEAFF

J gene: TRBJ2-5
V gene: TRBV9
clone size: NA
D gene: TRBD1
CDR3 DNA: TGTGCCAGCAGCGAACAGGGGATAGGGTCCCAGTACTTC
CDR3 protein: CASSEQGIGSQYF

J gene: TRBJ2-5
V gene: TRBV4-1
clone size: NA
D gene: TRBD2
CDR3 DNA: TGCGCCAGCAGCCAAGATAAGCTAGCGGGGGCGAGACAAGAGACCCAGTACTTC
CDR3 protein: CASSQDKLAGARQETQYF

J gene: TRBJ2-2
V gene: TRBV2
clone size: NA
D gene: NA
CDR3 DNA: TGTGCCAGCACCGGAATAGGGCCCGGGGAGCTGTTTTTT
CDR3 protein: CASTGIGPGELFF

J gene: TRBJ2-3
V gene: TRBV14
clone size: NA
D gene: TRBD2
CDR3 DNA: TGTGCCAGCAGCACCCTCGGCCTAGCGGGAAGAGATACGCAGTATTTT
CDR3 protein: CASSTLGLAGRDTQYF

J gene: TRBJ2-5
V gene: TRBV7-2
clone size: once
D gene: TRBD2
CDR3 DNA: TGTGCCAGCAGCTTAGGTAGCGGGGATCCGGAGACCCAGTACTTC
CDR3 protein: CASSLGSGDPETQYF

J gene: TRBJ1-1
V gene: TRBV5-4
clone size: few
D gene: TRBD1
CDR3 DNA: TGTGCCAGCAGTCCGACAGGGGAGACTGAAGCTTTCTTT
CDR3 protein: CASSPTGETEAFF

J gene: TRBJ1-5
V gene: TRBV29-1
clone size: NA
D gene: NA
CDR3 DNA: TGCAGCGTAGGGCAGGGGAGGGGGCAGCCCCAGCATTTT
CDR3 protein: CSVGQGRGQPQHF

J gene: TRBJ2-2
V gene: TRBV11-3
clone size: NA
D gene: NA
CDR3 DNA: TGTGCCAGCAGCTCCCGAAGGGGGGACACCGGGGAGCTGTTTTTT
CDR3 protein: CASSSRRGDTGELFF

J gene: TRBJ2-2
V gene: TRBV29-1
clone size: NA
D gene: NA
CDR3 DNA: TGCAGCGTTGAAGGTCTAGCGTTCGGGGAGCTGTTTTTT
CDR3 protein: CSVEGLAFGELFF

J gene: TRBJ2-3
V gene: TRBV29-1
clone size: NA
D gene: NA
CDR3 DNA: TGCAGCGCTGCTTCCCGGGGCGCAGATACGCAGTATTTT
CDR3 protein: CSAASRGADTQYF

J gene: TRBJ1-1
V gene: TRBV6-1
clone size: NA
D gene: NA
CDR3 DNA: TGTGCCAGCAGTGATACGGACCTCAAAGCTTTCTTT
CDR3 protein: CASSDTDLKAFF

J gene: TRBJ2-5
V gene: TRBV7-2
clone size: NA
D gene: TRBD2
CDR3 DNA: TGTGCCAGCAGCTTAGTCCTGGCGGGGGGGATGTACCAAGAGACCCAGTACTTC
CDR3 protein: CASSLVLAGGMYQETQYF

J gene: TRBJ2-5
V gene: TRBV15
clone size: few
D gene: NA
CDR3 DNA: TGTGCCACCAGCCTCCGCCGAGAGACCCAGTACTTC
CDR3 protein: CATSLRRETQYF

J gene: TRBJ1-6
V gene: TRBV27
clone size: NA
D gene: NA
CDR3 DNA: TGTGCCAGCAGTTTATCTTGGGCGGGTAATTCACCCCTCCACTTT
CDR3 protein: CASSLSWAGNSPLHF

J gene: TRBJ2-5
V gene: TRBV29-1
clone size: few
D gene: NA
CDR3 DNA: TGCAGCGTGGGACTTGGGGGGGAGACCCAGTACTTC
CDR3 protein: CSVGLGGETQYF

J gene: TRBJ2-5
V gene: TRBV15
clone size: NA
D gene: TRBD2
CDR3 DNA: TGTGCCACCTTCGGGACTAGCGGAGACCAAGAGACCCAGTACTTC
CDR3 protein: CATFGTSGDQETQYF

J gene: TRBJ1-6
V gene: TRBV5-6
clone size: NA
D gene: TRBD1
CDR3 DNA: TGTGCCAGCACCTTTGACCGGGACAGGCATTCACCCCTCCACTTT
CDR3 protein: CASTFDRDRHSPLHF

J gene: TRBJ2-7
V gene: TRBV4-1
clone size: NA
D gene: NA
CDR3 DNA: TGCGCCAGCAGCCAAGAACCTACCCGGGGGCAGTACTTC
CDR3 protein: CASSQEPTRGQYF

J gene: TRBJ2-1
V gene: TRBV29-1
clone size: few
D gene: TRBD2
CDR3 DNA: TGCAGCGTTGAACCTGGACTAGCGGGGGACTACAATGAGCAGTTCTTC
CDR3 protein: CSVEPGLAGDYNEQFF

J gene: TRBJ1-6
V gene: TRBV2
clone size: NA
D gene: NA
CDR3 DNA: TGTGCCAGTTCAGGGGTATTCGATTCACCCCTCCACTTT
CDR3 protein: CASSGVFDSPLHF

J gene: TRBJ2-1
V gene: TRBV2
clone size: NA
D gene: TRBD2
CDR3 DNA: TGTGCCAGCAAGCCTAGCGGGGGGGCCAGTGAGCAGTTCTTC
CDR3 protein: CASKPSGGASEQFF

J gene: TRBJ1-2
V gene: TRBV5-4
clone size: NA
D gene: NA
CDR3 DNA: TGTGCCAGCAGACCTAACAGGGACTTCTATGGCTACACCTTC
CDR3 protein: CASRPNRDFYGYTF

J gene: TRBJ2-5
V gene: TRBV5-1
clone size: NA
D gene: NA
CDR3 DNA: TGCGCCAGCAGCTTGGGACAGGCCCTCCAAGAGACCCAGTACTTC
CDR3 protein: CASSLGQALQETQYF

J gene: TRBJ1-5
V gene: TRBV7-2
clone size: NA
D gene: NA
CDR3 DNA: TGTGCCAGCAGCTTAGCGGGGGTCGGTCAGCCCCAGCATTTT
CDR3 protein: CASSLAGVGQPQHF

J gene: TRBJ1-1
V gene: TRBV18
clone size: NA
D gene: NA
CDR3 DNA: TGTGCCAGCTCCGCGTTGGGGGGGCGTGACACTGAAGCTTTCTTT
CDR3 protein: CASSALGGRDTEAFF

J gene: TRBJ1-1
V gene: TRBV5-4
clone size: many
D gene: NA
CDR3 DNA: TGTGCCAGCAGCTTCAAGGGTTCCTACACTGAAGCTTTCTTT
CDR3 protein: CASSFKGSYTEAFF